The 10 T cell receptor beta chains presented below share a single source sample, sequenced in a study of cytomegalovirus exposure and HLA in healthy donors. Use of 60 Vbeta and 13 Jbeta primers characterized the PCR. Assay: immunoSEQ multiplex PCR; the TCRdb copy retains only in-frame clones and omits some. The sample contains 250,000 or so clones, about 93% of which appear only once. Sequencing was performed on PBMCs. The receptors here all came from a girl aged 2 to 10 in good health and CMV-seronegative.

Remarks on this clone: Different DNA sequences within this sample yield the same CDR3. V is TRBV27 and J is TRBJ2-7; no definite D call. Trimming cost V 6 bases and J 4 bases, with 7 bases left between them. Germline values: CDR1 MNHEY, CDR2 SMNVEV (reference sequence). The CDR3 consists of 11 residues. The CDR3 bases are TGTGCCAGCAGCTCCGGGTACGAGCAGTACTTC. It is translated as CASSSGYEQYF.

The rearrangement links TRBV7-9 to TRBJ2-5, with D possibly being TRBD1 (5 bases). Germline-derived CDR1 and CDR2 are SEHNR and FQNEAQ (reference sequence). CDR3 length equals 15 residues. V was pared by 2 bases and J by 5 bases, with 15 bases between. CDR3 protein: CASSLQGSVMETQYF. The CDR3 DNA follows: TGTGCCAGCAGCTTACAGGGTTCCGTCATGGAGACCCAGTACTTC.

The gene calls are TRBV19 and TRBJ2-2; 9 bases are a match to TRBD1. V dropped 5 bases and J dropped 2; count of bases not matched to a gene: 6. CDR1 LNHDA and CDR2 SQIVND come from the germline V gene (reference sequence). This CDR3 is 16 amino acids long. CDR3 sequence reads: CASSPRDRVNTGELFF. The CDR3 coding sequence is TGTGCCAGTAGTCCCCGGGACAGGGTAAACACCGGGGAGCTGTTTTTT.

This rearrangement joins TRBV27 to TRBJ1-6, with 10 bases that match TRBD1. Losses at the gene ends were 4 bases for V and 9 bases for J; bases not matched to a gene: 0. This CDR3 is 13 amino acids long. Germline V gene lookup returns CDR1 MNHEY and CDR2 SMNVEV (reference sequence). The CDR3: CASSWTGGSPLHF. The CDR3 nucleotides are TGTGCCAGCAGTTGGACAGGGGGTTCACCCCTCCACTTT.

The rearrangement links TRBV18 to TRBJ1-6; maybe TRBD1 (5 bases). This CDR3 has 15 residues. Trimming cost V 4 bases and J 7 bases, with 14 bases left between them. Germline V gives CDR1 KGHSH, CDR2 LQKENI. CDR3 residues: CASSRGRAENSPLHF. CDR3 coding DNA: TGTGCCAGCTCACGGGGGAGGGCAGAGAATTCACCCCTCCACTTT.

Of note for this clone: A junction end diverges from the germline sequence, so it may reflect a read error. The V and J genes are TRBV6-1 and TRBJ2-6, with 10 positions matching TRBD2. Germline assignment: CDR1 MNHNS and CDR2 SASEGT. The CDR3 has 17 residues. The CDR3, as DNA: TGTGCCAGCAGTAAAGCGGGAGGGGGGTCTGGGGCCAACGTCCTGACTTTC. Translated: CASSKAGGGSGANVLTF.

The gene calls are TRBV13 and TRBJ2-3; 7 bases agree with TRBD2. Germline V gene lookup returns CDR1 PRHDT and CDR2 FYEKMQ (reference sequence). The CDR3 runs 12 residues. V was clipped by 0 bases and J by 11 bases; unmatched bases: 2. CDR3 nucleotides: TGTGCCAGCAGCTTAGGGGGCGGGAGGCAGTATTTT. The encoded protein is CASSLGGGRQYF.

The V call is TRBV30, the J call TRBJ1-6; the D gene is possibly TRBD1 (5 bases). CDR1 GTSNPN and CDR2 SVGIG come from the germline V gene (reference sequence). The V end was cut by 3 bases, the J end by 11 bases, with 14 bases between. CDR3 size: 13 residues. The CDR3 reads CAWRLGGMTPLHF. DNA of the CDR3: TGTGCCTGGAGGCTCGGGGGGATGACACCCCTCCACTTT.

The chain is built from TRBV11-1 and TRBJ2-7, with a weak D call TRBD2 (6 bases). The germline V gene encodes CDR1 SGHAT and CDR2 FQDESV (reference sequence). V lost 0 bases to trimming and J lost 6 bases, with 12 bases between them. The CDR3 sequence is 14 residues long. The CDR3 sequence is CASSLAPGTGEQYF. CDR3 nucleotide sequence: TGTGCCAGCAGCTTAGCGCCAGGGACTGGCGAGCAGTACTTC.

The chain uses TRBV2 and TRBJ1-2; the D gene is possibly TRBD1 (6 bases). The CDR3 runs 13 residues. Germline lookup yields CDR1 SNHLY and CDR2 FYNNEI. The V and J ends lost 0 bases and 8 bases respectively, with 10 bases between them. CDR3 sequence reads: CASSEAGGEGYTF. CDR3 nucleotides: TGTGCCAGCAGTGAAGCTGGGGGCGAGGGCTACACCTTC. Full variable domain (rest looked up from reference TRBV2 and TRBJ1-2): EPEVTQTPSHQVTQMGQEVILRCVPISNHLYFYWYRQILGQKVEFLVSFYNNEISEKSEIFDDQFSVERPDGSNFTLKIRSTKLEDSAMYFCASSEAGGEGYTFGSGTRLTVV.